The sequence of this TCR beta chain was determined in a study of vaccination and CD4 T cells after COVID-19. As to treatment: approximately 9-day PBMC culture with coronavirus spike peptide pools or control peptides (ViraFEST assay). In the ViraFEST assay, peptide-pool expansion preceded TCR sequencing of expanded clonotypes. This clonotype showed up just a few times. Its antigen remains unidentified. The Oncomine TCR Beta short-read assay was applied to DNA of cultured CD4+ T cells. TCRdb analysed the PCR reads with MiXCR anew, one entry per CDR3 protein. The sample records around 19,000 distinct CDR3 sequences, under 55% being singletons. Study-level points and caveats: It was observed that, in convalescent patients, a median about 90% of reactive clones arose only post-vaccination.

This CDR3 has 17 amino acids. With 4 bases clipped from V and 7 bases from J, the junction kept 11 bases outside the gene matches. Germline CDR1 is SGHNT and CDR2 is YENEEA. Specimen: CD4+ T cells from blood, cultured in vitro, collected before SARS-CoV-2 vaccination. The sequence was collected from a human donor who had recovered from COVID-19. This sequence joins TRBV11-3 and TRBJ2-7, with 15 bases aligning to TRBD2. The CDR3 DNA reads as TGTGCCAGCAGCTCGGGACTAGCGGGGGGACTTACGCTGGAGCAGTACTTC. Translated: CASSSGLAGGLTLEQYF.